Detailed here is one T cell receptor beta chain. This clone's antigen is unknown. No qualities accompany the bases; no much larger clone lies one base away. CDR1 and CDR2, per the germline V gene (reference sequence), are SEHNR and FQNEAQ. Relative to germline, V is 2 bases shorter and J is 5 bases shorter, with 19 bases between their ends. Spanning cysteine to phenylalanine, the CDR3 consists of 18 amino acids. The retained sequence is limited to the CDR3, 54 bases, with the frame set at the first base. The TCR beta CDR3 regions were amplified from RNA transcripts. A first-round RT-PCR of the TCR CDR3 used the HTBI primer set with the Qiagen OneStep RT-PCR kit. A second multiplex PCR round built the libraries, followed by size selection and purification. The libraries were sequenced on an Illumina HiSeq2000 using paired-end 100 bp reads. As for how the authors treated the data: SOAPnuke was used to process the raw data, removing reads that contained adapters or uncalled bases, had a mean Phred below 15, or lacked an exact match to the constant primer or identifier. High-quality paired reads were merged with COPE v1.2.5, and unique nucleotide sequences were defined as clonotypes. Clonotypes were aligned to IMGT TRBV, TRBD and TRBJ reference segments using MiTCR v1.1. Analysis was restricted to V-J combinations with a frequency above 0.0001, which covered 99.2% of repertoires. A TCS score was defined as the ratio of F50 (clonal expansion) to E x V (chaos), with BLOSUM62-based TCRdist applied between CDR3 peptides within each V-J. Welch's t-statistics and random forest reduced roughly 500 V-J features to roughly 13, which were used in a naive Bayes classifier (R e1071). The public reads were run again by TCRdb, first through fastp at Q25 and then through MiXCR, and only productive beta chains were kept. Here each entry gathers all rows of one CDR3 protein and keeps the most common genes and DNA. TCRdb's processing, not the study's, gives the V and J calls here. Within this sample are around 540,000 distinct CDR3 sequences, with around 15% of them counted one time only. About 31% of the sample goes to the ten largest clones.

Ophthalmopathy patients had moderately to severely active disease, Clinical Activity Score of at least 3, NOSPECS grade of at least 4, and duration under 3 months. The study excluded patients with uncontrolled infections, other autoimmune diseases, pregnancy or lactation. Clinical symptoms, serum thyroxine and TRAb, thyroid ultrasound, and orbital computed tomography formed the basis for the diagnoses. Ficoll-Paque density gradient centrifugation was used to isolate PBMCs from around 10 ml of fresh peripheral blood. Trizol reagent was used to extract total RNA, and RNA quality was then checked on an Agilent 2100 Bioanalyzer. The source of the sample is a study of T cells in Graves' hyperthyroidism and ophthalmopathy (dated by TCRdb to about 2019). Some background on the complete study: Peripheral blood was collected at initial diagnosis, before any treatment. After blood sampling, hyperthyroidism patients were treated with methimazole at a starting dose of 30 mg daily, and ophthalmopathy patients were treated with high-dose intravenous methylprednisolone. The roughly 91 discovery patients were randomly divided into training and test sets at a 7:3 ratio. The paper describes TCR Vbeta CDR3 sequencing of around 130 peripheral blood samples, made up of about 41 ophthalmopathy patients, around 73 hyperthyroidism patients and around 17 progressor patients. To identify TCR V-J signatures that set the groups apart, the researchers used a discovery cohort of about a hundred patients, made up of under 45 with Graves' ophthalmopathy and about 59 with stable Graves' hyperthyroidism. An independent validation cohort of under 20 hyperthyroidism patients and about 15 patients who later progressed to ophthalmopathy tested prospective prediction of ophthalmopathy. In about 6 Graves' hyperthyroidism patients, the study also compared T-cell repertoires from thyroid tissue with T-cell repertoires from blood.

What the work shows at the level of the full study, not this receptor alone: A 13 V-J signature model separated ophthalmopathy from stable hyperthyroidism, with approximately 86% sensitivity and about 81% specificity in cross-validation and 80%/75% in testing. No statistical method was used to set the sample size in advance, and investigators knew the group allocation. Most expanded thyroid clonotypes (frequency above 0.001) were also detected in blood, a finding suggesting that blood repertoires may reflect thyroid immune responses. During validation, the model predicted progression to ophthalmopathy a median of about 6.3 months ahead of onset, with almost 71% sensitivity and around 72% specificity.

The receptor was isolated from a woman between 25 and 40 years old with Graves' ophthalmopathy. The chain uses TRBV7-9 and TRBJ1-6; the D gene cannot be resolved reliably. The sequenced material came from blood. In nucleotides, the sequence is TGTGCCAGCAGCTTAAGTGCCCCGCTATCCCCGGATAATTCACCCCTCCACTTT. Translated, this is CASSLSAPLSPDNSPLHF.